What follows is one TCR beta chain and its context. The sample originates from a study of blood T cell repertoires in COVID-19. CDR1 and CDR2 from the germline V gene are SGHDT and YYEEEE. V was cut by 2 bases and J by 0 bases, with 15 bases left in between. The CDR3 consists of 18 residues. Original handling: The authors estimated nucleated cell counts from reference gene primer amplification. Sequencing was performed with immunoSEQ multiplex PCR; in TCRdb, only in-frame clones are kept and a portion is missing. V and J calls and clone size are given by that table; D and trimming were obtained from the DNA. The data contain approximately 190,000 clones, 80% of them singletons.

V usage is TRBV5-6 and J usage is TRBJ1-6, with a weak D call TRBD1 (5 bases). The sequence derives from a man between 60 and 75 years old with acute or convalescent COVID-19. Specimen: peripheral blood. Written as DNA, the CDR3 is TGTGCCAGCAGCTTATCGACAGTCCTGAGCTCCTATAATTCACCCCTCCACTTT. Translated, it gives CASSLSTVLSSYNSPLHF. Together with reference TRBV5-6 and TRBJ1-6, the CDR3 gives the full variable domain: DAGVTQSPTHLIKTRGQQVTLRCSPKSGHDTVSWYQQALGQGPQFIFQYYEEEERQRGNFPDRFSGHQFPNYSSELNVNALLLGDSALYLCASSLSTVLSSYNSPLHFGNGTRLTVT.